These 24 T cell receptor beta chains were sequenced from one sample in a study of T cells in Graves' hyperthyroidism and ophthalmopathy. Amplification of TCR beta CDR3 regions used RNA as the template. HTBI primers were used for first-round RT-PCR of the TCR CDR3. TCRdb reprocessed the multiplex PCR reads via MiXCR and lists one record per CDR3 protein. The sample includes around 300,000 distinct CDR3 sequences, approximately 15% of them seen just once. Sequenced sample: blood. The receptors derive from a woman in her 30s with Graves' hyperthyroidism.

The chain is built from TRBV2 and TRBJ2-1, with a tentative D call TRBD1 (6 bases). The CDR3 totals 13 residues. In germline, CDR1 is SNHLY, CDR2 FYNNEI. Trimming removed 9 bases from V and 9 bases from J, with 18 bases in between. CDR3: CARQGPGELEQFF. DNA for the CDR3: TGTGCCAGACAGGGTCCCGGGGAGCTTGAGCAGTTCTTC.

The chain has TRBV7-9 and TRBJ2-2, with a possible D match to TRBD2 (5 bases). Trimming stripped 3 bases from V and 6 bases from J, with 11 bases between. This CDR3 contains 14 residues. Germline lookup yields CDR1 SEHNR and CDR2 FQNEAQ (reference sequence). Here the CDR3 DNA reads TGTGCCAGCAGCTTTACTAGTTCGGCCGGGGAGCTGTTTTTT. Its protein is CASSFTSSAGELFF.

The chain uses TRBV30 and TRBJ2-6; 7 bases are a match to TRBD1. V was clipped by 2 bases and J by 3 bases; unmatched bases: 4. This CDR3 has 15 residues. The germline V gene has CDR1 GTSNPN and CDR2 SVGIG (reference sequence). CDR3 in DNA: TGTGCCTGGAGTCCAACAGGGGTTGGGGCCAACGTCCTGACTTTC. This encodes CAWSPTGVGANVLTF.

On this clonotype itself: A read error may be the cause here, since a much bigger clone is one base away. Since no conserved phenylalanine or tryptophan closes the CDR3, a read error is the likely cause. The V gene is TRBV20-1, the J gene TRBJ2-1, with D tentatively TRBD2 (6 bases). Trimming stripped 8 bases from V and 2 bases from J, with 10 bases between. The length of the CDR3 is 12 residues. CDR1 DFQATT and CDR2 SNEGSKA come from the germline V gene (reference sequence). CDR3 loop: CSIAETYNEQFL. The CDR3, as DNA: TGCAGTATAGCGGAAACCTACAATGAGCAGTTCCTC.

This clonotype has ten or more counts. The CDR3 DNA reads TGTGCCAGCAGTTTACTGGGGGAGCTTCAAGAGACCCAGTACTTC. Residues: CASSLLGELQETQYF. This chain joins TRBV27 and TRBJ2-5; D tentatively fits TRBD1 or TRBD2 (5 bases each). The CDR3 totals 15 residues. Germline V CDR1 and CDR2: MNHEY, SMNVEV (reference sequence). The V end was cut by 2 bases, the J end by 2 bases, with 12 bases between.

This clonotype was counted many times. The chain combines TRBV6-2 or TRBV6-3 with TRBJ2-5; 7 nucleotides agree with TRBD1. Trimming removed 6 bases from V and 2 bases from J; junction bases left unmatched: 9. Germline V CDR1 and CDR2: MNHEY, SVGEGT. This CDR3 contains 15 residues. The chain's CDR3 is CASSPGDRLQETQYF. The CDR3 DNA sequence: TGTGCCAGCAGCCCAGGGGACAGACTTCAAGAGACCCAGTACTTC.

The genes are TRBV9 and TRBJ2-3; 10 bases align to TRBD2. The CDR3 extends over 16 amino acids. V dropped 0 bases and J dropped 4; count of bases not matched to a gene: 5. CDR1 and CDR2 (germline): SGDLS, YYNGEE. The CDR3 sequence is CASSVAPSGSADTQYF. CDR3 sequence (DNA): TGTGCCAGCAGCGTAGCTCCTAGCGGGAGTGCAGATACGCAGTATTTT.

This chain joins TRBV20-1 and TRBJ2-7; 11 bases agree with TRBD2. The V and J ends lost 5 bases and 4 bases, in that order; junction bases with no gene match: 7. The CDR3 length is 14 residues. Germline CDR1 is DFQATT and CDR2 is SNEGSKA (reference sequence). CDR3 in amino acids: CSAARLAGMYEQYF. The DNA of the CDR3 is TGCAGTGCTGCTCGACTAGCGGGAATGTACGAGCAGTACTTC.

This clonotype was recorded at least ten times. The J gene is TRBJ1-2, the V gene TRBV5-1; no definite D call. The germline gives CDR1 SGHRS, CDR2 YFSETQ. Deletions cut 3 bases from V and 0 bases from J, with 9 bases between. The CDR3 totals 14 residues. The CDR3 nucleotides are TGCGCCAGCAGCTCAAACCGCCCTAACTATGGCTACACCTTC. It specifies CASSSNRPNYGYTF.

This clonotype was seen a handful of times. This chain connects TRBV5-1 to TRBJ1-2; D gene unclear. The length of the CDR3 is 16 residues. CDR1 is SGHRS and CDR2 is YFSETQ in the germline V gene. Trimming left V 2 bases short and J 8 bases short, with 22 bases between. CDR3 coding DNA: TGCGCCAGCAGCTTTGGGGAGACGGTAGCGAAAGTGGGCTACACCTTC. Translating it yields CASSFGETVAKVGYTF.

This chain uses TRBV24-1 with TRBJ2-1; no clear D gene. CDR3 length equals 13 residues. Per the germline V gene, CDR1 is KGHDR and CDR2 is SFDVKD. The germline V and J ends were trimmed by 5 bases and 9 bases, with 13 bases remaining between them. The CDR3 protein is CATSARDFGEQFF. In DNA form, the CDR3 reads TGTGCCACCAGTGCCCGAGACTTCGGTGAGCAGTTCTTC.

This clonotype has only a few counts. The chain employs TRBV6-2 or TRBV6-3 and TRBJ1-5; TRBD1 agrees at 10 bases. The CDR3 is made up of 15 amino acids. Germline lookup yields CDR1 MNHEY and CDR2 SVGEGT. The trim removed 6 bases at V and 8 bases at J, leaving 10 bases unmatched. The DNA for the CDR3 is TGTGCCAGCAGCATAGGGACAGGGGAAATCGAGCCCCAGCATTTT. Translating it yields CASSIGTGEIEPQHF.

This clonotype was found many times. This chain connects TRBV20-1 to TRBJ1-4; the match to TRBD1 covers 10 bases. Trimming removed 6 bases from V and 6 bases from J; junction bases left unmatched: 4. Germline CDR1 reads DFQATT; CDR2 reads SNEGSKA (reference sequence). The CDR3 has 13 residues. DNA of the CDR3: TGCAGTGCAACCGGGACAGGGGATGAAAAACTGTTTTTT. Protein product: CSATGTGDEKLFF.

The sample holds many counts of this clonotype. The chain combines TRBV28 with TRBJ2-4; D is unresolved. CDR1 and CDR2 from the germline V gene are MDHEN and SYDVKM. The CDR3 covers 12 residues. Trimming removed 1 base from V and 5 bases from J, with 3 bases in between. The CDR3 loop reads CASSLSQNIQYF. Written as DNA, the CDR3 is TGTGCCAGCAGTTTATCCCAAAACATTCAGTACTTC. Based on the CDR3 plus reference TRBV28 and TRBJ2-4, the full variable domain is DVKVTQSSRYLVKRTGEKVFLECVQDMDHENMFWYRQDPGLGLRLIYFSYDVKMKEKGDIPEGYSVSREKKERFSLILESASTNQTSMYLCASSLSQNIQYFGAGTRLSVL.

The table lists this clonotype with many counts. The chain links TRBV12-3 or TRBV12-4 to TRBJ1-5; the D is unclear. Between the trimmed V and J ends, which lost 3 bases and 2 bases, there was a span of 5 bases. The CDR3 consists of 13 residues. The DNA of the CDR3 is TGTGCCAGCAGTTTTGAGGGCAATCAGCCCCAGCATTTT. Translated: CASSFEGNQPQHF.

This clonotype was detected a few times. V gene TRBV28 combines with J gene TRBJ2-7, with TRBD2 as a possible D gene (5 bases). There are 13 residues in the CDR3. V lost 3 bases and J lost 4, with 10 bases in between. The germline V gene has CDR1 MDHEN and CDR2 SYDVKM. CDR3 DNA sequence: TGTGCCAGCAGTTTTGGACTCATATACGAGCAGTACTTC. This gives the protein CASSFGLIYEQYF.

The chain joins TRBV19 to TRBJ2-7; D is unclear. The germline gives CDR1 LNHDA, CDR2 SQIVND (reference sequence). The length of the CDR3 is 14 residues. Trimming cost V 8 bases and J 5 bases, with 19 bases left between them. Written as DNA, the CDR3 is TGTGCCAGTGGTGTGGGCCTCGCTACCCACGAGCAGTACTTC. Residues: CASGVGLATHEQYF.

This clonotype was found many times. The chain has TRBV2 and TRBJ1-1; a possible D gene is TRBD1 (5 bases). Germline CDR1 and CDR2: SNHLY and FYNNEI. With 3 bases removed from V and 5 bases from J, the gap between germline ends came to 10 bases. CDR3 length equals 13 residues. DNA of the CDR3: TGTGCCAGCAGTGAGGAGGGGCAGACTGAAGCTTTCTTT. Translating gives CASSEEGQTEAFF.

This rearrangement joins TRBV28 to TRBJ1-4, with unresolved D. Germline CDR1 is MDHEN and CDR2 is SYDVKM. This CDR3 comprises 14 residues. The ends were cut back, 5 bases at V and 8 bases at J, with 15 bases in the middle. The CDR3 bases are TGTGCCAGCAGTCTACATTACGGACGCGAAAAACTGTTTTTT. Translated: CASSLHYGREKLFF.

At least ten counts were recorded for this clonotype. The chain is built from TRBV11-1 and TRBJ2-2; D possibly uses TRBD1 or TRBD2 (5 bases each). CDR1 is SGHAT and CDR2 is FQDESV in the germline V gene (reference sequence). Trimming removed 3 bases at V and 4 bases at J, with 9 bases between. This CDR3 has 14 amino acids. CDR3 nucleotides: TGTGCCAGCAGCTTTCGTGGGGGCACCGGGGAGCTGTTTTTT. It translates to CASSFRGGTGELFF.

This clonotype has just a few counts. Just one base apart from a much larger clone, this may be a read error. CDR3 nucleotide sequence: TGTGCCAGCAAGGGGGGCACAGATACGCAGTATTTT. Translation: CASKGGTDTQYF. The chain links TRBV12-3 or TRBV12-4 to TRBJ2-3; D perhaps matches TRBD1 (6 bases). Between the trimmed V and J ends, which lost 7 bases and 1 base, there was a span of 6 bases. The CDR3 extends over 12 amino acids.

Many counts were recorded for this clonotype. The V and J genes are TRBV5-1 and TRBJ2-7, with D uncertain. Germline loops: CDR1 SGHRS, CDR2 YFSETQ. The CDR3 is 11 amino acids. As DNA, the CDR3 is TGCACCACCCTTCCTTTCTACGAGCAGTACTTC. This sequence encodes CTTLPFYEQYF.

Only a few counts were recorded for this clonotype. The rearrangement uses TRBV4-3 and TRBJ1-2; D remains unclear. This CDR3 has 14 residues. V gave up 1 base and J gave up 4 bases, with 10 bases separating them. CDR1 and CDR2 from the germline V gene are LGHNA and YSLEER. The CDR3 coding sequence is TGCGCCAGCAGCCAAGCCGGGGAAAGCTATGGCTACACCTTC. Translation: CASSQAGESYGYTF.

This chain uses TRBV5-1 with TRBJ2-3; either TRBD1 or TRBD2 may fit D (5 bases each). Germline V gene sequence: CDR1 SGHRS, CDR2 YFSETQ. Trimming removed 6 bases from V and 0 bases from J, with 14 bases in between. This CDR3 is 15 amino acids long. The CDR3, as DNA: TGCGCCAGCAACCCTCATGGGGGTAGCACAGATACGCAGTATTTT. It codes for CASNPHGGSTDTQYF.